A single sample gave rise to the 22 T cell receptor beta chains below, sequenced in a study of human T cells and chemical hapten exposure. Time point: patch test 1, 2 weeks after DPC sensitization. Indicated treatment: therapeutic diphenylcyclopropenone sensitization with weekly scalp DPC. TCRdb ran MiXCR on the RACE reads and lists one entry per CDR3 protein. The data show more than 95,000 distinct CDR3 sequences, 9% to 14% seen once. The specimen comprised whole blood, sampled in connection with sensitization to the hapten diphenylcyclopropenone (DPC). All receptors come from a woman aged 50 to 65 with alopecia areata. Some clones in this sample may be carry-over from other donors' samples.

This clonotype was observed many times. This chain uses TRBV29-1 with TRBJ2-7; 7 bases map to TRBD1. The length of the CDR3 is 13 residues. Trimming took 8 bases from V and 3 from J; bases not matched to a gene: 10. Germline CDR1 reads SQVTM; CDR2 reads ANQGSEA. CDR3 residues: CSTKTGQHYEQYF. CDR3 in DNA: TGCAGCACTAAGACGGGACAGCACTACGAGCAGTACTTC.

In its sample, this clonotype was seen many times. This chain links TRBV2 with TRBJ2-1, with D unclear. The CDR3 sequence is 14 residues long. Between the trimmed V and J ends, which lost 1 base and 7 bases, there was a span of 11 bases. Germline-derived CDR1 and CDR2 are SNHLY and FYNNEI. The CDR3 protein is CASSEGWGRNEQFF. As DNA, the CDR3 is TGTGCCAGCAGTGAAGGTTGGGGTAGGAATGAGCAGTTCTTC.

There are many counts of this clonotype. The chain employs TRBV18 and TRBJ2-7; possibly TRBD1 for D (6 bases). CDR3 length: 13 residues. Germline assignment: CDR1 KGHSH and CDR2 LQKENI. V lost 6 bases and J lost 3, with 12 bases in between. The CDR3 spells CASSPTDSYEQYF. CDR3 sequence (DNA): TGTGCCAGCTCGCCGACGGACAGCTACGAGCAGTACTTC. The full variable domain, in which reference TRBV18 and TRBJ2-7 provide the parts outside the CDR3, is NAGVMQNPRHLVRRRGQEARLRCSPMKGHSHVYWYRQLPEEGLKFMVYLQKENIIDESGMPKERFSAEFPKEGPSILRIQQVVRGDSAAYFCASSPTDSYEQYFGPGTRLTVT.

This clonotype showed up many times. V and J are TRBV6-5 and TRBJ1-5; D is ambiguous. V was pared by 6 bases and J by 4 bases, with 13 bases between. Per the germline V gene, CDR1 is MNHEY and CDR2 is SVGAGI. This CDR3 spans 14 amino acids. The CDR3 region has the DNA TGTGCCAGCAGCCTACGGTCCAGAAATCAGCCCCAGCATTTT. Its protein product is CASSLRSRNQPQHF.

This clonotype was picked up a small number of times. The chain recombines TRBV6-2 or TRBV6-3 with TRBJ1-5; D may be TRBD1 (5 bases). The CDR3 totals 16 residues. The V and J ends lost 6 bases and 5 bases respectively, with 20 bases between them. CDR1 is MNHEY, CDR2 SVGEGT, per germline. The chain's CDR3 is CASRHPTASDHQPQHF. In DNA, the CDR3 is TGTGCCAGCAGGCATCCGACAGCTTCGGATCATCAGCCCCAGCATTTT.

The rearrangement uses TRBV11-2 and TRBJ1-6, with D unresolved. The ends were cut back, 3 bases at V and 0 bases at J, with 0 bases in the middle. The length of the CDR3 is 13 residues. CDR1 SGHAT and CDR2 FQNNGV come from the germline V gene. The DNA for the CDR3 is TGTGCCAGCAGCTTCTCCTATAATTCACCCCTCCACTTT. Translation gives CASSFSYNSPLHF.

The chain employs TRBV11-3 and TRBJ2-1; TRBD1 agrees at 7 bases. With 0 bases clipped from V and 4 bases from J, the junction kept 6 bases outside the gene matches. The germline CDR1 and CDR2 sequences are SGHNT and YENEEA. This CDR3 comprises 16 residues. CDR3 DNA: TGTGCCAGCAGCTTAGAAGGGACAGTTTCATACAATGAGCAGTTCTTC. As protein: CASSLEGTVSYNEQFF.

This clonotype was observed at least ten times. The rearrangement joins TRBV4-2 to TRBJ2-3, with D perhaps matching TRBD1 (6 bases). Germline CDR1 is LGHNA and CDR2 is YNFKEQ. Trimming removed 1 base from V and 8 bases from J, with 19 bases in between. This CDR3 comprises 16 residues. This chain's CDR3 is CASSQVTPQGRGTQYF. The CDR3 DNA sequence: TGTGCCAGCAGCCAAGTGACCCCACAGGGACGGGGTACGCAGTATTTT.

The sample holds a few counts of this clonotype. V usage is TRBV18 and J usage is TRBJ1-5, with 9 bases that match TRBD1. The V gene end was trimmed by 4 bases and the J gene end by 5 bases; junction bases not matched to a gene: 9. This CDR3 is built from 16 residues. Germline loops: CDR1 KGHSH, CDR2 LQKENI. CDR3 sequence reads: CASSLNRQGGDQPQHF. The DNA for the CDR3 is TGTGCCAGCTCACTTAATCGACAGGGGGGGGATCAGCCCCAGCATTTT.

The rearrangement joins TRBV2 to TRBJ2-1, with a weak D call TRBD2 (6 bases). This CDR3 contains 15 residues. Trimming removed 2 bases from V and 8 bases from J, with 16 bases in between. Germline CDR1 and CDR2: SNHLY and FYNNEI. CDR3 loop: CASSESHGSSDEQFF. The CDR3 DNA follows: TGTGCCAGCAGTGAATCCCACGGGAGTAGTGATGAGCAGTTCTTC.

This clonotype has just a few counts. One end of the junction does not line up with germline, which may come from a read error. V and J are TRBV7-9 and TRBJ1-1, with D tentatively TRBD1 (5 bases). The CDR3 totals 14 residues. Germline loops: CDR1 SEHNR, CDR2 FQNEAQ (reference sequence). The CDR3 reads CASRLAQVTTEAFF. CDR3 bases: TGTGCCAGCAGATTAGCACAGGTTACGACTGAAGCTTTCTTT.

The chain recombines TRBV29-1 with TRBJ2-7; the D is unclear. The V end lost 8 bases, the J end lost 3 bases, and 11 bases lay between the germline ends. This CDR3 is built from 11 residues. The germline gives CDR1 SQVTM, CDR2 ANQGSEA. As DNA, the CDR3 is TGCAGCATCGGCGGAATCTACGAGCAGTACTTC. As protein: CSIGGIYEQYF.

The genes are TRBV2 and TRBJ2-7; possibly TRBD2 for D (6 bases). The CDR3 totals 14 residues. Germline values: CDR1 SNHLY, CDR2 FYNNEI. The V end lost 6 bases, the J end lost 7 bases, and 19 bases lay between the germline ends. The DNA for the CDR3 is TGTGCCAGCAGGGCTCTTGCGGGATCGGGTGAGCAGTACTTC. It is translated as CASRALAGSGEQYF.

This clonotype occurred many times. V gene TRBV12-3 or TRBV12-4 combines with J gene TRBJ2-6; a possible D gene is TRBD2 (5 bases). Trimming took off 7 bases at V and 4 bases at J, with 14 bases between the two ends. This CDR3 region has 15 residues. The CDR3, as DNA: TGTGCCAGCACCCCACGAGGGTCCGGGGCCAACGTCCTGACTTTC. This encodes CASTPRGSGANVLTF.

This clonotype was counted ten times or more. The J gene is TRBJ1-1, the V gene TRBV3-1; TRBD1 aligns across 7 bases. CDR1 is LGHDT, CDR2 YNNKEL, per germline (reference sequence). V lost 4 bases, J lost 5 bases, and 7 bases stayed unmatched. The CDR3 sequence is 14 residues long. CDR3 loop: CASSPRTGLTEAFF. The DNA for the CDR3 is TGTGCCAGCAGCCCTCGGACAGGCCTGACTGAAGCTTTCTTT.

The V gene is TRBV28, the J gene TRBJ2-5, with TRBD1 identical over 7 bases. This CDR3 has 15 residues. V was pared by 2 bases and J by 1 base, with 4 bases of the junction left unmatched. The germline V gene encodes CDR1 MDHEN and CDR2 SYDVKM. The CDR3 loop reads CASSLGDRSQETQYF. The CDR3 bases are TGTGCCAGCAGTTTAGGGGACAGAAGCCAAGAGACCCAGTACTTC.

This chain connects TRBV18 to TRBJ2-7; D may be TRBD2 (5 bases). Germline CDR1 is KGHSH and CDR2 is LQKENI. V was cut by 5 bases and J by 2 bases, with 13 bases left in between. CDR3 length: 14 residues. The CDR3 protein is CASSAADGAYEQYF. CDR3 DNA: TGTGCCAGCTCAGCCGCGGACGGGGCCTACGAGCAGTACTTC.

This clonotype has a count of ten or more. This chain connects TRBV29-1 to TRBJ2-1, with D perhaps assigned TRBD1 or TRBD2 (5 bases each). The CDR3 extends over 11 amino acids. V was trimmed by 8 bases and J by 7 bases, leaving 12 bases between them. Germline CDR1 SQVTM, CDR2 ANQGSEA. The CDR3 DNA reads TGCAGCCCTAAGTGGGGGAATGAGCAGTTCTTC. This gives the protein CSPKWGNEQFF.

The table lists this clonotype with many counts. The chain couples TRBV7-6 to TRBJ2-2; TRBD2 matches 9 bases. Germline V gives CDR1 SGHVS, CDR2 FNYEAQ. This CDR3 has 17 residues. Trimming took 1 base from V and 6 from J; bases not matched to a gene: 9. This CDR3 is CASSLDLLAGTPGELFF. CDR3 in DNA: TGTGCCAGCAGCTTAGACCTTCTAGCGGGAACACCCGGGGAGCTGTTTTTT.

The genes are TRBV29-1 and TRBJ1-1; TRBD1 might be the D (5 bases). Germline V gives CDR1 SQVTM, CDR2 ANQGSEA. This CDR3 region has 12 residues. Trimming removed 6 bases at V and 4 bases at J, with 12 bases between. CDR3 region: CSVERDSTEAFF. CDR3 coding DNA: TGCAGCGTCGAACGGGACTCCACTGAAGCTTTCTTT. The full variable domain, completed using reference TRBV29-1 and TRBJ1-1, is SAVISQKPSRDICQRGTSLTIQCQVDSQVTMMFWYRQQPGQSLTLIATANQGSEATYESGFVIDKFPISRPNLTFSTLTVSNMSPEDSSIYLCSVERDSTEAFFGQGTRLTVV.

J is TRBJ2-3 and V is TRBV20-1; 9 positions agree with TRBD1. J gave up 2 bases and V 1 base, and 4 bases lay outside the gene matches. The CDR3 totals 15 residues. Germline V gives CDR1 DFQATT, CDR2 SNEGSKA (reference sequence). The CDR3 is CSARVRTGDTDTQYF. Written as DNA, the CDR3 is TGCAGTGCTAGAGTGAGGACAGGGGACACAGATACGCAGTATTTT.

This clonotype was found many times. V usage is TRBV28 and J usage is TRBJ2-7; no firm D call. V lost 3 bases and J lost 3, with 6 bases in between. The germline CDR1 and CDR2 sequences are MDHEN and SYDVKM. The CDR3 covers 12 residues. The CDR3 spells CASSFSVYEQYF. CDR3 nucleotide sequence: TGTGCCAGCAGTTTCAGCGTCTACGAGCAGTACTTC.